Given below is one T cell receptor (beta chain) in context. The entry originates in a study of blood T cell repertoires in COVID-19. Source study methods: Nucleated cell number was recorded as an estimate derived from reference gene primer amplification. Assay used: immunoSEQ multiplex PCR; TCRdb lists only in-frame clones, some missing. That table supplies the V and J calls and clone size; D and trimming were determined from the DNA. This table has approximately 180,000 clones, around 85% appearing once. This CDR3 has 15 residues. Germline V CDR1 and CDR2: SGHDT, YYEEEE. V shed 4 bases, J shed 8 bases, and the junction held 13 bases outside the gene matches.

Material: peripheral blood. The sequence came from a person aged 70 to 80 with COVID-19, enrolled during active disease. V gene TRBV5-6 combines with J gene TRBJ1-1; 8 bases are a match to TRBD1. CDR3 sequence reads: CASSNYGQGLGEAFF. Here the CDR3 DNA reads TGTGCCAGCAGCAACTACGGACAGGGATTAGGCGAAGCTTTCTTT.